The 28 T cell receptor beta chains given below trace back to one sample, sequenced in a study of shared clonotypes between healthy human individuals. Measured with immunoSEQ multiplex PCR; TCRdb has only the in-frame clones, and not every one. The sample holds some 2,500,000 clones, under 95% seen once. Sequenced: naive CD4+ T cells from PBMCs. Subset denoted: CD45RA+ positively selected. Receptor source: a man in his late teens or twenties in good health. Some clones in this sample may be carry-over from other donors' samples.

The chain recombines TRBV30 with TRBJ1-5, with D maybe TRBD1 (6 bases). The CDR3 runs 15 residues. CDR1 is GTSNPN, CDR2 SVGIG, per germline (reference sequence). Trimming left V 3 bases short and J 0 bases short, with 12 bases between. The CDR3 reads CAWSGGPYSNQPQHF. The CDR3, as DNA: TGTGCCTGGAGCGGGGGGCCTTATAGCAATCAGCCCCAGCATTTT.

The chain uses TRBV7-3 and TRBJ2-7; no definite D call. This CDR3 spans 14 amino acids. Germline V gives CDR1 SGHTA, CDR2 FQGTGA. V lost 5 bases and J lost 0, with 11 bases in between. The CDR3 reads CASSPTSSSYEQYF. The DNA for the CDR3 is TGTGCCAGCAGCCCAACTTCCAGCTCCTACGAGCAGTACTTC.

CDR3 in DNA: TGTGCCAGCAGCGATGACAGGGTACTTTTGTACGAGCAGTACTTC. Residues: CASSDDRVLLYEQYF. The chain has TRBV28 and TRBJ2-7; 7 nucleotides line up with TRBD1. Looked up from germline, CDR1 is MDHEN and CDR2 is SYDVKM. Germline trimming cut 6 bases from V and 4 bases from J; bases unmatched to any gene: 12. The CDR3 extends over 15 amino acids.

The genes are TRBV29-1 and TRBJ1-1; D is perhaps TRBD1 (5 bases). Trimming removed 4 bases at V and 0 bases at J, with 9 bases between. The CDR3 runs to 13 residues. The germline V gene has CDR1 SQVTM and CDR2 ANQGSEA. CDR3 coding DNA: TGCAGCGTTGGCTGGGGGGTGAACACTGAAGCTTTCTTT. Its translation is CSVGWGVNTEAFF.

V and J are TRBV18 and TRBJ2-5, with D unclear. V was trimmed by 1 base and J by 2 bases, leaving 17 bases between them. This CDR3 comprises 17 residues. The germline V gene encodes CDR1 KGHSH and CDR2 LQKENI. The CDR3 is CASSPQLEPLEQETQYF. Written as DNA, the CDR3 is TGTGCCAGCTCACCACAATTGGAGCCCCTGGAGCAAGAGACCCAGTACTTC.

This chain links TRBV9 with TRBJ2-1; 12 bases are shared with TRBD2. V was pared by 4 bases and J by 7 bases, with 15 bases of the junction left unmatched. Per germline, CDR1 SGDLS and CDR2 YYNGEE. CDR3 length equals 18 residues. The CDR3 here is CASSPISPSSGRGNEQFF. CDR3 nucleotides: TGTGCCAGCAGCCCCATCTCCCCCTCTAGCGGGAGGGGTAATGAGCAGTTCTTC.

Concerning this clone: This CDR3 is also generated by other DNA sequences in the sample. The V call is TRBV19, the J call TRBJ2-1, with D perhaps given as TRBD1 or TRBD2 (5 bases each). This CDR3 spans 13 amino acids. V was trimmed by 5 bases and J by 7 bases, leaving 12 bases between them. Germline CDR1 reads LNHDA; CDR2 reads SQIVND (reference sequence). CDR3 amino acids: CASSAGTGNEQFF. Here the CDR3 DNA reads TGTGCCAGTAGTGCAGGGACCGGGAATGAGCAGTTCTTC.

A remark on this clone: Other DNA sequences in the same sample also yield this CDR3. The rearrangement uses TRBV18 and TRBJ2-3; TRBD1 or TRBD2 may be the D gene (5 bases each). Germline loops: CDR1 KGHSH, CDR2 LQKENI. This CDR3 has 13 residues. V was pared by 3 bases and J by 6 bases, with 10 bases between. CDR3 amino acids: CASSPGAADTQYF. CDR3 nucleotide sequence: TGTGCCAGCTCACCCGGGGCCGCTGATACGCAGTATTTT.

The chain uses TRBV5-4 and TRBJ2-7, with 13 bases aligning to TRBD2. J gave up 6 bases and V 3 bases, and 9 bases lay outside the gene matches. CDR3 size: 16 residues. The germline CDR1 and CDR2 sequences are SGHNT and YYREEE (reference sequence). The CDR3 spells CASSWGLAGQDSEQYF. The CDR3 DNA reads as TGTGCCAGCAGCTGGGGACTAGCGGGACAGGACTCCGAGCAGTACTTC.

This clone was seen once. The chain employs TRBV7-3 and TRBJ2-5; 13 bases fit TRBD2. V lost 4 bases and J lost 6; bases outside the gene matches: 11. This CDR3 spans 17 amino acids. CDR1 is SGHTA and CDR2 is FQGTGA in the germline V gene. The CDR3 is CASSWGTSGMGGQTQYF. The CDR3 DNA is TGTGCCAGCAGCTGGGGGACTAGCGGGATGGGAGGGCAGACCCAGTACTTC.

Turning to this clone: Other DNA sequences in this specimen translate into the identical CDR3. J is TRBJ2-7 and V is TRBV5-1; possibly TRBD1 for D (6 bases). Germline assignment: CDR1 SGHRS and CDR2 YFSETQ. V was cut by 4 bases and J by 0 bases, with 11 bases left in between. CDR3 length: 14 residues. CDR3 DNA: TGCGCCAGCAGCCTAACAGGGAGCTCCTACGAGCAGTACTTC. This codes for CASSLTGSSYEQYF.

This clone was observed once. The chain is built from TRBV5-1 and TRBJ2-3, with 13 bases matching TRBD2. Germline CDR1 SGHRS, CDR2 YFSETQ. With V trimmed by 1 base and J by 9 bases, 2 bases remained unmatched. This CDR3 contains 14 residues. The CDR3: CASSLPLAGGTQYF. The CDR3 DNA reads TGCGCCAGCAGCTTGCCACTAGCGGGAGGGACGCAGTATTTT.

This clone was detected only a few times. V gene TRBV18 combines with J gene TRBJ1-1; weak D call: TRBD1 (5 bases). The germline V gene has CDR1 KGHSH and CDR2 LQKENI. Trimming stripped 8 bases from V and 8 bases from J, with 21 bases between. This CDR3 has 14 residues. DNA of the CDR3: TGTGCCAGCACCATAGGGGTTGGAGCTGGAGAAGCTTTCTTT. Translating gives CASTIGVGAGEAFF.

The gene calls are TRBV7-2 and TRBJ1-6; 7 nucleotides agree with TRBD1. V shed 4 bases and J 10 bases; nucleotides not matched to a gene: 10. The CDR3 consists of 15 residues. Germline V gene lookup returns CDR1 SGHTA and CDR2 FQGNSA. The CDR3 protein is CASSSSTGLISPLHF. DNA for the CDR3: TGTGCCAGCAGCTCATCGACAGGGTTGATATCACCCCTCCACTTT.

The gene calls are TRBV10-3 and TRBJ2-3; the match to TRBD2 covers 8 bases. Germline V gene sequence: CDR1 ENHRY, CDR2 SYGVKD. V trimming: 5 bases; J trimming: 3 bases; junction bases outside the gene matches: 1. The CDR3 is 13 residues long. CDR3 nucleotides: TGTGCCATCAGTCCGGGAGGGACAGATACGCAGTATTTT. The encoded protein is CAISPGGTDTQYF.

The rearrangement joins TRBV18 to TRBJ1-1; D is perhaps TRBD1 (6 bases). Per germline, CDR1 KGHSH and CDR2 LQKENI. V was trimmed by 2 bases and J by 1 base, leaving 11 bases between them. The CDR3 has 15 residues. The CDR3 is CASSPWQGQNTEAFF. In DNA, the CDR3 is TGTGCCAGCTCACCATGGCAGGGGCAGAACACTGAAGCTTTCTTT.

The chain uses TRBV7-6 and TRBJ2-1; D ambiguous. CDR1 is SGHVS and CDR2 is FNYEAQ in the germline V gene. The V gene lost 8 bases and the J gene lost 3 bases, with 14 bases spanning the gap. The CDR3 is 14 amino acids. DNA of the CDR3: TGTGCCAGCGGGATGGTGGGATACTACAATGAGCAGTTCTTC. As protein: CASGMVGYYNEQFF.

On this clone itself: Its ends do not fully match the called genes, so a read error is possible. V and J are TRBV2 and TRBJ1-1, with D possibly TRBD1 on 6 matching bases. The germline gives CDR1 SNHLY, CDR2 FYNNEI. The CDR3 consists of 12 residues. The CDR3 region has the DNA TGTGCCAGCATTGAAGGGGGCACTGAAGCTTTCTTT. This sequence encodes CASIEGGTEAFF.

This chain links TRBV11-2 with TRBJ2-7, with no clear D. Looked up from germline, CDR1 is SGHAT and CDR2 is FQNNGV. Trimming pared 5 bases from V and 1 base from J, leaving 6 bases between. The CDR3 is made up of 12 amino acids. CDR3 loop: CASSPQSYEQYF. The CDR3 DNA is TGTGCCAGCAGCCCCCAATCCTACGAGCAGTACTTC.

The chain recombines TRBV7-2 with TRBJ2-2, with no clear D. Germline V gene sequence: CDR1 SGHTA, CDR2 FQGNSA. The CDR3 covers 15 residues. V was clipped by 1 base and J by 2 bases, with 8 bases between them. The CDR3: CASSLVATNTGELFF. The CDR3 region has the DNA TGTGCCAGCAGCTTAGTGGCGACCAACACCGGGGAGCTGTTTTTT.

The rearrangement uses TRBV6-5 and TRBJ2-1; the D gene is possibly TRBD2 (5 bases). Trimming left V 2 bases short and J 5 bases short, with 13 bases between. There are 15 residues in the CDR3. Germline V lookup: CDR1 MNHEY, CDR2 SVGAGI. Written as DNA, the CDR3 is TGTGCCAGCAGTTACCTGGGAGTAGGAAACAATGAGCAGTTCTTC. Translated: CASSYLGVGNNEQFF.

The rearrangement links TRBV30 to TRBJ2-2; 12 nucleotides match TRBD2. Germline loops: CDR1 GTSNPN, CDR2 SVGIG (reference sequence). The CDR3 contains 15 residues. With V trimmed by 2 bases and J by 7 bases, 5 bases remained unmatched. The CDR3 DNA sequence: TGTGCCTGGAGTTTACTAGCGGGAGGTGGCGGGGAGCTGTTTTTT. Its protein is CAWSLLAGGGGELFF.

The J gene is TRBJ2-5, the V gene TRBV12-2; the table's D call of TRBD2 was not tested on the DNA. TRBV12-2 is a listed pseudogene. This CDR3 comprises 17 residues. CDR3 in DNA: TGTGCAAGTCGCTTAGATACGGGACTAGCGGTACAAGAGACCCAGTACTTC. Translation gives CASRLDTGLAVQETQYF.

This sequence joins TRBV10-3 and TRBJ2-3; D possibly uses TRBD1 or TRBD2 (6 bases each). V lost 6 bases and J 0 bases, leaving 10 bases between the germline ends. Germline CDR1 ENHRY, CDR2 SYGVKD. There are 14 residues in the CDR3. The chain's CDR3 is CAIRGGTSTDTQYF. The CDR3 DNA reads TGTGCCATCAGAGGGGGGACTAGCACAGATACGCAGTATTTT.

The rearrangement links TRBV10-3 to TRBJ2-7; possible D gene TRBD2, 5 bases. V lost 0 bases to trimming and J lost 4 bases, with 19 bases between them. CDR1 is ENHRY, CDR2 SYGVKD, per germline. CDR3 length: 17 residues. The CDR3 region has the DNA TGTGCCATCAGTGAGTCCTCAAACGGCCCCCCGGGATACGAGCAGTACTTC. Protein sequence: CAISESSNGPPGYEQYF.

Comments on this clone: The sample holds other DNA sequences that translate to the same CDR3. This chain links TRBV27 with TRBJ1-3; D gene uncertain. Germline values: CDR1 MNHEY, CDR2 SMNVEV (reference sequence). Trimming left V 3 bases short and J 1 base short, with 7 bases between. This CDR3 comprises 14 residues. In DNA, the CDR3 is TGTGCCAGCAGTTTGCGGGGTTCTGGAAACACCATATATTTT. Its protein is CASSLRGSGNTIYF.

In the case of this clone: Other DNA sequences in this specimen translate into the identical CDR3. This chain uses TRBV28 with TRBJ1-2; no definite D call. Germline V gene data show CDR1 as MDHEN and CDR2 as SYDVKM. Trimming shortened V by 3 bases and J by 2 bases, and 7 bases separated the two germline ends. CDR3 length: 13 residues. This CDR3 is CASSFDGNYGYTF. The CDR3 nucleotides are TGTGCCAGCAGTTTTGACGGCAACTATGGCTACACCTTC.

On this clone itself: Distinct nucleotide sequences in the sample also encode this CDR3. This sequence joins TRBV28 and TRBJ2-3; 7 positions match TRBD2. This CDR3 is built from 13 residues. Germline CDR1 is MDHEN and CDR2 is SYDVKM. With 6 bases clipped from V and 0 bases from J, the junction kept 0 bases outside the gene matches. CDR3 sequence: CASRGGSTDTQYF. The CDR3 DNA reads as TGTGCCAGCAGGGGGGGGAGCACAGATACGCAGTATTTT.